Described below is a single TCR beta chain sequence and its context. Its antigen is unknown. This sample was included in a study of T cells expressing NK-cell markers. Overall study context: Seven of the eight sequenced donors were classified as HCMV-seropositive, and one was classified as seronegative.

TCRdb reanalyzed the 5' RACE reads, giving one entry per CDR3 protein sequence and no DNA. The specimen's table records 16,000 or so distinct CDR3 sequences. Study results and caveats: For over 5 donors, the dominant NKG2C+ clonotypes made up roughly 1.0-7.0% of their CD8+ T cells.

CDR1 and CDR2 (germline): SGHTA, FQGNSA. The CDR3 sequence is 15 residues long. Sequences were obtained from blood T cells: a sorted CD56 or NKG2C T cell subset, CD4+ or CD8+ T cells, or bulk PBMC T cells (not recorded which). This chain uses TRBV7-2 with TRBJ2-7; with no DNA, the TCRdb D assignment of TRBD1 cannot be verified. This clonotype was sampled from a man aged 18-69 years in good health. The CDR3 here is CASSLQEGQGSRQYF.